The sequence of this TCR beta chain was determined in a study of a mutant IDH1 vaccine in newly diagnosed glioma. Study-level background: Vaccination began 4-6 weeks post radiotherapy alone, or with temozolomide cycles. Treated patients were roughly 62% male, roughly 40% female, mean age roughly 39 years. At week 35 came visit V12, and visit V13 followed at week 47.

Of note for this clone: The target antigen is unknown.

As to time point: week 47, end of study. The investigators gave 300 ug of mutant IDH1 20-mer peptide in each vaccine dose, together with topical imiquimod. Eight vaccinations reached patients in weeks 1, 3, 5, 7, 11, 15, 19 and 23. Repertoires were generated with immunoSEQ multiplex PCR, while TCRdb's copy carries only in-frame clones and drops some. Of approximately 50,000 clones detected, approximately 76% appear once; the ten largest clones hold less than 5%. The V gene's germline CDR1 is SGDLS and CDR2 YYNGEE. The CDR3 spans 15 residues. V lost 3 bases, J lost 10 bases, and 7 bases stayed unmatched.

Sequenced material: PBMCs, taken from a glioma patient whose treatment included an IDH1 peptide vaccine. The TCR sequence derives from a woman in her forties with glioma. Some clones in this sample may be carry-over from other donors' samples. V is TRBV9 and J is TRBJ1-6; 10 nucleotides line up with TRBD1. DNA of the CDR3: TGTGCCAGCAGCGCCCGACAGGGGGCCGAATCACCCCTCCACTTT. Its translation is CASSARQGAESPLHF.